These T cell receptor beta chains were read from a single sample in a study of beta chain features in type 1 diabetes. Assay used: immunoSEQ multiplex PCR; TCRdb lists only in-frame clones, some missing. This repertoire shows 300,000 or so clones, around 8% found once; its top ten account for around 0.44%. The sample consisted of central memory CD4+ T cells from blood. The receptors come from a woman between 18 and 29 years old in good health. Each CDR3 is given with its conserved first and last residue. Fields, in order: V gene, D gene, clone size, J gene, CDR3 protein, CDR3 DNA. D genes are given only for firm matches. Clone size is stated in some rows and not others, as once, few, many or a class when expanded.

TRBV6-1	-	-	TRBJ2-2	CASSELGHYTGELFF	TGTGCCAGCAGTGAACTCGGACACTACACCGGGGAGCTGTTTTTT
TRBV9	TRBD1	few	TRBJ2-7	CASSPGAGQGTFGEQYF	TGTGCCAGCAGCCCCGGAGCGGGACAGGGTACCTTCGGCGAGCAGTACTTC
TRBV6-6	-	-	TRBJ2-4	CASSPDSLAKNIQYF	TGTGCCAGCAGCCCAGACAGCCTAGCCAAAAACATTCAGTACTTC
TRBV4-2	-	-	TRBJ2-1	CASSQVSYQGRDNEQFF	TGTGCCAGCAGCCAAGTCTCTTATCAGGGGAGGGACAATGAGCAGTTCTTC
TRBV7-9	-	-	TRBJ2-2	CASSPYSSAGELFF	TGTGCCAGCAGCCCCTACAGTTCCGCCGGGGAGCTGTTTTTT
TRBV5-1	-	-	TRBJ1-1	CASRGDYGRAEAFF	TGCGCCAGCAGGGGCGACTATGGACGGGCGGAGGCTTTCTTT
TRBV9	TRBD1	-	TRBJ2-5	CASSPHPGQGRETQYF	TGTGCCAGCAGCCCCCACCCGGGACAGGGGAGAGAGACCCAGTACTTC
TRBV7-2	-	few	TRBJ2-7	CASSSTAYYEQYF	TGTGCCAGCAGCTCGACAGCTTACTACGAGCAGTACTTC
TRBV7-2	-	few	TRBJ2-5	CASSLGWSQYF	TGTGCCAGCAGCTTAGGTTGGTCTCAGTACTTC
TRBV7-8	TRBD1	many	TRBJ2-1	CASSPWTGTGNNEQFF	TGTGCCAGCAGTCCTTGGACCGGGACAGGGAACAATGAGCAGTTCTTC
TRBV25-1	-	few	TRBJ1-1	CASLSVANTEAFF	TGTGCCTCTTTATCCGTAGCGAACACTGAAGCTTTCTTT
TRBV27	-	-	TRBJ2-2	CASSFNSQLTGELFF	TGTGCCAGCAGTTTCAACTCACAACTCACCGGGGAGCTGTTTTTT
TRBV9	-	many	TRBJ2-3	CASSRDGSTDTQYF	TGTGCCAGCAGCCGGGACGGCAGCACAGATACGCAGTATTTT
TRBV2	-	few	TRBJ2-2	CASRGPQGFTGELFF	TGTGCCAGCAGAGGGCCCCAGGGGTTCACCGGGGAGCTGTTTTTT
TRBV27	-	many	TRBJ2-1	CASSFGVANEQFF	TGTGCCAGCAGTTTTGGCGTCGCCAATGAGCAGTTCTTC
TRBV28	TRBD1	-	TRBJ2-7	CASSRLQGIGYEQYF	TGTGCCAGCAGTCGATTACAGGGGATTGGGTACGAGCAGTACTTC
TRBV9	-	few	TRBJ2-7	CASSVATGGEQYF	TGTGCCAGCAGCGTAGCTACAGGCGGCGAGCAGTACTTC
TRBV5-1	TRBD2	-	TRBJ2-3	CASSLGLAGAFDTDTQYF	TGCGCCAGCAGCTTGGGACTAGCGGGAGCTTTCGATACAGATACGCAGTATTTT
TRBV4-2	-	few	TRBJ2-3	CASSQDVGEMGDTQYF	TGTGCCAGCAGCCAAGATGTGGGGGAAATGGGAGATACGCAGTATTTT
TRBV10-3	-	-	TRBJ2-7	CAIRGTAGSHEQYF	TGTGCCATCAGGGGGACCGCGGGGTCTCACGAGCAGTACTTC
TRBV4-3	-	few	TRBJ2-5	CASSQGITDPGAQYF	TGCGCCAGCAGCCAAGGTATAACGGACCCGGGGGCCCAGTACTTC
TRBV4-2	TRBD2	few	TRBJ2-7	CASSQVGGSTPYEQYF	TGTGCCAGCAGCCAAGTTGGCGGGAGCACCCCCTACGAGCAGTACTTC
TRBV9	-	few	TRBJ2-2	CASSVTHSTGELFF	TGTGCCAGCAGCGTAACCCACAGCACCGGGGAGCTGTTTTTT
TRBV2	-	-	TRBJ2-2	CASLFHRAGELFF	TGTGCCAGCTTGTTCCATCGCGCCGGGGAGCTGTTTTTT
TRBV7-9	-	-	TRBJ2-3	CASSPPGSARADTQYF	TGTGCCAGCAGCCCCCCCGGGAGCGCGAGGGCAGATACGCAGTATTTT
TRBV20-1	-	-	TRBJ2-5	CSANQVETQYF	TGCAGTGCTAACCAGGTGGAGACCCAGTACTTC
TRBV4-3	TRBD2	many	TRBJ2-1	CASSQGLAYGEQFF	TGCGCCAGCAGCCAGGGACTAGCGTACGGGGAGCAGTTCTTC
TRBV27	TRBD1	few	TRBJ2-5	CASSSGQGGQETQYF	TGTGCCAGCAGCTCCGGACAGGGAGGCCAAGAGACCCAGTACTTC
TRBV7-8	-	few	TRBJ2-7	CASSPSPYEQYF	TGTGCCAGCAGCCCGTCCCCCTACGAGCAGTACTTC
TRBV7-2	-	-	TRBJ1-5	CASSLVPTGNQPQHF	TGTGCCAGCAGCTTAGTCCCTACTGGCAATCAGCCCCAGCATTTT
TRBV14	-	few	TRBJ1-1	CASSQDYGDTEAFF	TGTGCCAGCAGCCAAGATTACGGGGACACTGAAGCTTTCTTT
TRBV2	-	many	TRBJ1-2	CASSDANTFNYGYTF	TGTGCCAGCAGTGACGCGAACACCTTTAACTATGGCTACACCTTC
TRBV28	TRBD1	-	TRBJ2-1	CASSSGFTDRAYNEQFF	TGTGCCAGCAGTTCTGGATTCACGGACAGGGCCTACAATGAGCAGTTCTTC
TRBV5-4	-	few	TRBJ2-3	CASSKGSVTDTQYF	TGTGCCAGCAGCAAGGGGAGCGTCACAGATACGCAGTATTTT
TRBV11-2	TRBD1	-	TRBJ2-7	CASSFSGQGAAEQYF	TGTGCCAGCAGCTTTTCGGGACAGGGGGCTGCCGAGCAGTACTTC
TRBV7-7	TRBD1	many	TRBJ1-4	CASSPGTGADEKLFF	TGTGCTAGCAGCCCCGGGACAGGGGCCGATGAAAAACTGTTTTTT
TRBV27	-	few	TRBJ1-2	CATADRYGYTF	TGTGCCACTGCGGACCGCTATGGCTACACCTTC
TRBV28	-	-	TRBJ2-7	CASSFTGRSYEQYF	TGTGCCAGCAGTTTTACAGGAAGGTCCTACGAGCAGTACTTC
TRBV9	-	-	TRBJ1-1	CASSVFGSTEAFF	TGTGCCAGCAGCGTATTTGGGAGCACTGAAGCTTTCTTT
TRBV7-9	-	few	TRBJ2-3	CASSSDGRGTDTQYF	TGTGCCAGCAGCTCCGACGGGAGAGGGACAGATACGCAGTATTTT
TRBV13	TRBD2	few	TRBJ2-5	CASSTYGAGRGQETQYF	TGTGCCAGCAGCACCTACGGGGCAGGGCGGGGGCAAGAGACCCAGTACTTC
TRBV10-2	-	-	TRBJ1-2	CASRVQLEANYGYTF	TGCGCCAGCAGAGTCCAACTAGAAGCTAACTATGGCTACACCTTC
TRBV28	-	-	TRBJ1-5	CASRTGGFDQPQHF	TGTGCCAGCAGAACCGGGGGGTTTGACCAGCCCCAGCATTTT
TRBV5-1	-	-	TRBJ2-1	CASSPERTTRLGEQFF	TGCGCCAGCAGCCCTGAAAGGACTACCCGTCTGGGTGAGCAGTTCTTC
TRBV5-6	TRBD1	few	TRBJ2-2	CASSPAGTGSGELFF	TGTGCCAGCAGCCCCGCCGGGACAGGTTCCGGGGAGCTGTTTTTT
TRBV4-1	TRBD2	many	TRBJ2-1	CASSPGTSFHEQFF	TGCGCCAGCAGCCCCGGGACTAGCTTTCATGAGCAGTTCTTC
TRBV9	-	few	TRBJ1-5	CASSVRADQPQHF	TGTGCCAGCAGTGTTAGGGCAGATCAGCCCCAGCATTTT
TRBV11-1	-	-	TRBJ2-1	CASRAYGGNNEQFF	TGTGCCAGCAGGGCATACGGAGGGAACAATGAGCAGTTCTTC
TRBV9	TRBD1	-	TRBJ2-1	CASSVVGQGQNEQFF	TGTGCCAGCAGCGTAGTCGGACAGGGGCAAAATGAGCAGTTCTTC
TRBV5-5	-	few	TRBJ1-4	CASSLNLGNEKLFF	TGTGCCAGCAGCTTGAATCTCGGGAATGAAAAACTGTTTTTT
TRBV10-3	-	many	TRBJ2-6	CAISDRASGANVLTF	TGTGCCATCAGTGATCGAGCTTCTGGGGCCAACGTCCTGACTTTC
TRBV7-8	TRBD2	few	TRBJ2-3	CASSTGPGLAGGRADTQYF	TGTGCCAGCAGCACCGGGCCGGGACTAGCGGGAGGTCGAGCAGATACGCAGTATTTT
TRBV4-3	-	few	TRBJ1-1	CASTLGPGADTEAFF	TGCGCCAGCACCCTGGGGCCGGGGGCAGACACTGAAGCTTTCTTT